This T cell receptor (beta chain) comes out of a study of blood T cell repertoires in COVID-19. Produced via immunoSEQ multiplex PCR; TCRdb's table is partial and in-frame only. The sample has a few hundred thousand clones; roughly 89% are singletons. The CDR3 loop spans 14 amino acids. The V end lost 6 bases, the J end lost 2 bases, and 11 bases lay between the germline ends. Germline V lookup: CDR1 SNHLY, CDR2 FYNNEI. The chain employs TRBV2 and TRBJ1-3; tentative D call: TRBD1 (6 bases). The specimen sequenced was peripheral blood. The TCR comes from a woman aged 55-70 years with COVID-19, enrolled during active disease. In nucleotides, the CDR3 is TGTGCCAGCAGACCGGACAGCCCTGGAAACACCATATATTTT. Its translation is CASRPDSPGNTIYF. The full variable domain, rest sourced from reference TRBV2 and TRBJ1-3, is EPEVTQTPSHQVTQMGQEVILRCVPISNHLYFYWYRQILGQKVEFLVSFYNNEISEKSEIFDDQFSVERPDGSNFTLKIRSTKLEDSAMYFCASRPDSPGNTIYFGEGSWLTVV.